This paragraph reports one T cell receptor (beta chain). This entry is derived from a study of blood T cell repertoires in COVID-19. Study information: Samples of COVID-19 (acute and convalescent) were obtained from the United States, Italy and Spain.

V lost 8 bases and J 1 base, leaving 13 bases between the germline ends. Per the germline V gene, CDR1 is ENHRY and CDR2 is SYGVKD. The CDR3 is 14 residues long. Produced via immunoSEQ multiplex PCR; TCRdb's table is partial and in-frame only. The table includes 150,000 to 200,000 clones, 82% detected once. This chain uses TRBV10-3 with TRBJ2-3, with a tentative D call TRBD2 (6 bases). Material: peripheral blood. The TCR comes from a woman aged 40 to 50 with COVID-19, enrolled during active disease. The CDR3 protein is CAIGGSMGTDTQYF. The CDR3, as DNA: TGTGCCATCGGGGGGTCTATGGGCACAGATACGCAGTATTTT.